The 13 T cell receptor beta chains presented below share a single source sample, sequenced in a study of CD8 T cells in ankylosing spondylitis. TCRdb passed the 5' RACE reads through MiXCR, listing each CDR3 protein once. The sample includes 25,000 to 35,000 distinct CDR3 sequences, about 30% of them seen just once. What was sequenced was synovial fluid, either unsorted or a sorted T cell fraction (not recorded which). The receptors stem from a male donor with ankylosing spondylitis.

V usage is TRBV11-2 and J usage is TRBJ2-7, with TRBD2 matching over 7 bases. Looked up from germline, CDR1 is SGHAT and CDR2 is FQNNGV. The CDR3 contains 10 residues. The CDR3, as DNA: TGTGCCAGCAGCGGTTTACTAGCGCTCGTC. This codes for CASSGLLALV.

This chain links TRBV10-3 with TRBJ1-1; D unclear. Per the germline V gene, CDR1 is ENHRY and CDR2 is SYGVKD. The V end was cut by 3 bases, the J end by 7 bases, with 18 bases between. The CDR3 has 15 amino acids. CDR3 sequence: CAISELEQEYGEAFF. The CDR3 DNA is TGTGCCATCAGTGAACTGGAGCAGGAGTATGGTGAAGCTTTCTTT.

This clonotype was recorded many times. The CDR3 protein is CASSRMRNEQFF. CDR3 bases: TGTGCCAGCAGCCGGATGAGAAATGAGCAGTTCTTC. V is TRBV7-9 and J is TRBJ2-1; D gene unclear. Germline CDR1 SEHNR, CDR2 FQNEAQ (reference sequence). Trimming took off 5 bases at V and 7 bases at J, with 9 bases between the two ends. CDR3 length: 12 residues.

This clonotype was detected ten times or more. The V and J genes are TRBV9 and TRBJ2-7; no definite D call. The CDR3 sequence is 14 residues long. With 0 bases removed from V and 6 bases from J, the gap between germline ends came to 13 bases. Germline lookup yields CDR1 SGDLS and CDR2 YYNGEE. The CDR3 DNA follows: TGTGCCAGCAGCGTAGGGCTAACGCTTGGCGAGCAGTACGTC. Amino acids: CASSVGLTLGEQYV.

The genes are TRBV4-2 and TRBJ1-1; D is ambiguous. The germline CDR1 and CDR2 sequences are LGHNA and YNFKEQ. Trimming removed 4 bases from V and 0 bases from J, with 12 bases in between. The CDR3 sequence is 15 residues long. The CDR3 DNA is TGTGCCAGCAGCCGGGAAGCGACCATGAACACTGAAGCTTTCTTT. Protein product: CASSREATMNTEAFF.

This clonotype was seen many times. The chain couples TRBV2 to TRBJ1-1; no definite D call. This CDR3 has 12 amino acids. The germline V gene has CDR1 SNHLY and CDR2 FYNNEI. Trimming removed 4 bases at V and 7 bases at J, with 10 bases between. Here the CDR3 DNA reads TGTGCCAGCAGTGGAGACACCATTGAAGCTTTCTTT. Encoded protein: CASSGDTIEAFF.

This clonotype showed up many times. The V gene is TRBV6-2 or TRBV6-3, the J gene TRBJ2-7, with no clear D. CDR1 and CDR2 from the germline V gene are MNHEY and SVGEGT. The CDR3 spans 14 residues. V was trimmed by 4 bases and J by 2 bases, leaving 12 bases between them. As DNA, the CDR3 is TGTGCCAGCAGTTCCCACACCCTACCCTACGAGCAGTACGTC. Protein sequence: CASSSHTLPYEQYV.

This clonotype was detected only once. The rearrangement links TRBV9 to TRBJ2-1; D perhaps matches TRBD2 (5 bases). V lost 0 bases to trimming and J lost 4 bases, with 11 bases between them. Germline assignment: CDR1 SGDLS and CDR2 YYNGEE. CDR3 size: 15 residues. The CDR3 region is CASSVGGAYYNEQFF. The CDR3 bases are TGTGCCAGCAGCGTAGGGGGAGCCTATTACAATGAGCAGTTCTTC.

The chain has TRBV15 and TRBJ1-4; D gene ambiguous. Germline CDR1 reads LNHNV; CDR2 reads YYDKDF (reference sequence). The CDR3 loop spans 16 amino acids. The germline V and J ends were trimmed by 1 base and 7 bases, with 16 bases remaining between them. This chain's CDR3 is CATSRALRAESEKLFF. DNA of the CDR3: TGTGCCACCAGCAGAGCCCTAAGAGCCGAATCTGAAAAACTGTTTTTT.

A few counts support this clonotype. This chain connects TRBV29-1 to TRBJ2-5; 8 bases agree with TRBD2. From germline, CDR1 is SQVTM and CDR2 ANQGSEA. The CDR3 sequence is 12 residues long. The junction had 5 bases not matched to a gene; V was cut back by 6 bases and J by 5 bases. The CDR3 DNA reads TGCAGCGTGGAGCGGGAGTTGGAGACCCAGTACTTC. Translating gives CSVERELETQYF.

CDR3 residues: CASSLGDSHYGYTF. For the CDR3, the DNA is TGCGCCAGCAGCTTAGGGGACTCTCACTATGGCTACACCTTC. The chain recombines TRBV5-1 with TRBJ1-2, with D maybe TRBD1 (5 bases). The ends were cut back, 2 bases at V and 3 bases at J, with 11 bases in the middle. CDR1 is SGHRS and CDR2 is YFSETQ in the germline V gene. The CDR3 spans 14 residues.

This clonotype was recorded many times. The chain joins TRBV20-1 to TRBJ2-5; a weak D match, TRBD2 (5 bases). Per germline, CDR1 DFQATT and CDR2 SNEGSKA (reference sequence). The V gene lost 5 bases and the J gene lost 5 bases, with 21 bases spanning the gap. The CDR3 totals 15 residues. The CDR3 DNA follows: TGCAGTGCTGGCCCGAGGGTGGTTAGCATGGAGACCCAGTACTTC. It yields the protein CSAGPRVVSMETQYF.

The chain uses TRBV7-9 and TRBJ1-2; D call uncertain. V lost 5 bases to trimming and J lost 3 bases, with 13 bases between them. CDR1 and CDR2 from the germline V gene are SEHNR and FQNEAQ (reference sequence). This CDR3 is built from 14 residues. The CDR3 nucleotides read TGTGCCAGCAGCCCGCGGAGCGGGCACTATGGCTACACCTTC. Its translation is CASSPRSGHYGYTF.